This T cell receptor (beta chain) was captured by sequencing in a study of a mutant IDH1 vaccine in newly diagnosed glioma. Overall study: With temozolomide cycles, or 4-6 weeks after radiotherapy alone, vaccination was started. Patients got radiotherapy, temozolomide, or both beforehand, and most got both.

V lost 5 bases to trimming and J lost 5 bases, with 12 bases between them. The CDR3 is made up of 13 amino acids. CDR1 and CDR2 from the germline V gene are MNHEY and SVGAGI. This sample's time point: week 5, during vaccination. Every vaccine dose comprised 300 ug of mutant IDH1 20-mer peptide plus topical imiquimod. A remark on this clone: The target antigen is unknown.

Here immunoSEQ multiplex PCR was the method, and the copy in TCRdb shows in-frame clones only, minus some. The repertoire holds fewer than 40,000 clones, with 55% to 60% as singletons. The sequencing used PBMCs, collected from a glioma patient whose treatment included an IDH1 peptide vaccine. The sequence came from a woman aged 18-29 years with glioma. V usage is TRBV6-5 and J usage is TRBJ1-1; D may be TRBD1 (6 bases). CDR3 nucleotides: TGTGCCAGCAGTCCTAACAGGGTTACTGAAGCTTTCTTT. Protein: CASSPNRVTEAFF.